This T cell receptor beta chain was found in a study of cytomegalovirus exposure and HLA in healthy donors. PCR employed 60 Vbeta and 13 Jbeta primers. Measured with immunoSEQ multiplex PCR; TCRdb has only the in-frame clones, and not every one. The sample includes 150,000 to 200,000 clones, around 85% of them seen just once. This clone was counted only a few times. The target antigen is unknown. The CDR3 runs 14 residues. Germline CDR1 reads SGHDN; CDR2 reads FVKESK. Trimming left V 7 bases short and J 6 bases short, with 15 bases between. Study conclusions and caveats: A later analysis linked 15,000 to 20,000 TCR beta sequences to HLA alleles at 0.05 false discovery rate. Across all donors, roughly uniform sequencing depth was an assumption of the presence/absence analyses.

Sequencing was performed on PBMCs. The sequence came from a man younger than 35 in good health and CMV-seronegative. The genes are TRBV14 and TRBJ1-4, with D possibly matching TRBD1 (5 bases). CDR3 in DNA: TGTGCCAGCACTATCGTTGAAGGGGATGAAAAACTGTTTTTT. This sequence encodes CASTIVEGDEKLFF.